A single sample gave rise to the 4 T cell receptor beta chains below, sequenced in a study of blood T cell repertoires in COVID-19. The table came from immunoSEQ multiplex PCR; TCRdb's copy has only in-frame clones and leaves some out. The sample consists of a few hundred thousand clones, 70% to 90% of them appearing once. The specimen was peripheral blood. Every receptor here comes from a woman aged 18-35 years who had recovered from COVID-19.

The chain recombines TRBV29-1 with TRBJ2-5; a possible D gene is TRBD2 (7 bases). The CDR3 runs to 13 residues. V was pared by 5 bases and J by 3 bases, with 13 bases between. CDR1 and CDR2 from the germline V gene are SQVTM and ANQGSEA. CDR3 sequence: CSVRGALKETQYF. CDR3 in DNA: TGCAGCGTTCGGGGGGCGCTGAAAGAGACCCAGTACTTC.

This chain joins TRBV27 and TRBJ2-2; D remains ambiguous. The V gene's germline CDR1 is MNHEY and CDR2 SMNVEV (reference sequence). V lost 2 bases and J lost 4, with 8 bases in between. This CDR3 has 14 amino acids. The CDR3 reads CASSLDGSTGELFF. The CDR3 DNA sequence: TGTGCCAGCAGTTTAGACGGGTCCACCGGGGAGCTGTTTTTT.

The V gene is TRBV15, the J gene TRBJ1-4; D not certain. The CDR3 spans 16 residues. The V end lost 0 bases, the J end lost 0 bases, and 8 bases lay between the germline ends. CDR1 and CDR2 (germline): LNHNV, YYDKDF (reference sequence). This chain's CDR3 is CATSRDRGATNEKLFF. For the CDR3, the DNA is TGTGCCACCAGCAGAGATCGAGGTGCAACTAATGAAAAACTGTTTTTT.

This clone has a single count. The rearrangement uses TRBV7-2 and TRBJ1-6; 7 positions agree with TRBD1. V lost 5 bases and J lost 0; bases outside the gene matches: 10. Per germline, CDR1 SGHTA and CDR2 FQGNSA. The CDR3 is 18 amino acids. The CDR3 region is CASSPQTGSSSYNSPLHF. The CDR3 region has the DNA TGTGCCAGCAGCCCGCAGACAGGGAGCAGCTCCTATAATTCACCCCTCCACTTT.